This T cell receptor (beta chain) was captured in a study of blood T cell repertoires in COVID-19. Study background: T cells, B-cell-depleted T cells, or PBMCs supplied cDNA or gDNA.

V dropped 4 bases and J dropped 6; count of bases not matched to a gene: 7. The CDR3 sequence is 14 residues long. Looked up from germline, CDR1 is SGHNT and CDR2 is YYREEE (reference sequence). Under the authors' procedure: Counts of nucleated cells, estimated from reference gene primer amplification, were obtained. Libraries were prepared by immunoSEQ multiplex PCR; TCRdb keeps only in-frame clonotypes and omits some of them. The V and J calls and clone size come from that table; D and trimming were worked out from the DNA. The data show about 160,000 clones, with about 87% seen just once and over 3.5% held by the top ten.

Sequencing was carried out using peripheral blood. The J gene is TRBJ2-7, the V gene TRBV5-4; 10 positions match TRBD1. This clonotype originated in a woman aged 55-69 years who had recovered from COVID-19. The CDR3 spells CASSLGQGTREQYF. CDR3 sequence (DNA): TGTGCCAGCAGCCTGGGACAGGGGACTCGCGAGCAGTACTTC.